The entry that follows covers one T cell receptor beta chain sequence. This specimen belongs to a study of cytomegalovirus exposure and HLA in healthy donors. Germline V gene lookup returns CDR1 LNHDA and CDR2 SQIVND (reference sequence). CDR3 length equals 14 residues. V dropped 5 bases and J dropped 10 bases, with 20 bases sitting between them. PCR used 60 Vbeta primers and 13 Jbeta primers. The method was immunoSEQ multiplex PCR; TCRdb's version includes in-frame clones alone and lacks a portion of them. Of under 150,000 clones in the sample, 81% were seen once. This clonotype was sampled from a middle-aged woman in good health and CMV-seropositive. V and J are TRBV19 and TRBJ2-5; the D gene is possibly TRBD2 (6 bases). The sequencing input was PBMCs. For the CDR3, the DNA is TGTGCCAGTAGTTCTCGGGACTTTACAAGGGACCAGTACTTC. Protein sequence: CASSSRDFTRDQYF. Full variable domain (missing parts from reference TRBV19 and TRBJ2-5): DGGITQSPKYLFRKEGQNVTLSCEQNLNHDAMYWYRQDPGQGLRLIYYSQIVNDFQKGDIAEGYSVSREKKESFPLTVTSAQKNPTAFYLCASSSRDFTRDQYFGPGTRLLVL.